This TCR beta chain was sequenced for a study of CD8+CD57+ T cells in acquired aplastic anemia. About the study: Sorted CD4+ and CD8+ cells gave an average of roughly 3.2 ug of DNA. As sequenced from healthy donors, CD4+ cells averaged about 11 million reads. Study-wide points: For CD8+ Simpson's diversity, patients and controls showed no significant difference. The study identified roughly 29 CD8+ CDR3 sequences shared by patients and controls.

This clonotype has only a few counts. The antigen is not known. CDR1 is SGHVS and CDR2 is FQNEAQ in the germline V gene. The CDR3 totals 14 residues. V was cut by 5 bases and J by 5 bases, with 13 bases left in between. TCR beta VDJ and CDR3 were profiled, and genomic DNA was the template. TCRdb ran MiXCR on the reads and lists one entry per CDR3 protein. The sample shows some 200,000 distinct CDR3 sequences, over 60% of them seen only once. What was sequenced was sorted CD4+, CD8+, or CD8+CD57+ T cells (not recorded which) from PBMCs. V gene TRBV7-8 combines with J gene TRBJ2-1; D may be TRBD1 or TRBD2 (6 bases each). The source of this sequence is a human donor in good health. DNA of the CDR3: TGTGCCAGCAGCCTGGACTACAGGGACAATGAGCAGTTCTTC. It is translated as CASSLDYRDNEQFF.